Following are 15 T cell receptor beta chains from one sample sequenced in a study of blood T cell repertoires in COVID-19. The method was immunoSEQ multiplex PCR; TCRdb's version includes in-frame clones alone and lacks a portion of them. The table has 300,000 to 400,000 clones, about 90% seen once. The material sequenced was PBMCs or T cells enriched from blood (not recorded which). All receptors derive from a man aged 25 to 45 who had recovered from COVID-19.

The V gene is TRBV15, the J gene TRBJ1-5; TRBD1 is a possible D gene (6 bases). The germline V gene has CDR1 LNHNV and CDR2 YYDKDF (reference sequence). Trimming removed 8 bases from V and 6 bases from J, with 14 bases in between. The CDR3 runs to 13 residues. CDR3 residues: CATAGGAGQPQHF. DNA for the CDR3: TGTGCCACCGCGGGGGGGGCTGGTCAGCCCCAGCATTTT.

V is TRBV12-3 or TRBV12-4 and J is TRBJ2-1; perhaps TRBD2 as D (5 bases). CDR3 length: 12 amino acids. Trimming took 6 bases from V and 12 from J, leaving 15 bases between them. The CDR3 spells CASSLNYAGQFF. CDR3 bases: TGTGCCAGCAGCCTGAACTATGCGGGGCAGTTCTTC.

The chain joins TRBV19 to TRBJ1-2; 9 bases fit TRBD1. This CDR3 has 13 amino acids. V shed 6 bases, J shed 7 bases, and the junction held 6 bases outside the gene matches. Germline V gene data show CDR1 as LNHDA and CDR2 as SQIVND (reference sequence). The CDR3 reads CASSHTGGSGYTF. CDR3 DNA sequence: TGTGCCAGTAGCCATACAGGGGGCTCTGGCTACACCTTC.

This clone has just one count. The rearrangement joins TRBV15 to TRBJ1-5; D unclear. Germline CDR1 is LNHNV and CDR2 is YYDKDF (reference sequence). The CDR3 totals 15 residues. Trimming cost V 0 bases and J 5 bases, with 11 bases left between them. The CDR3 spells CATSRDRVVHQPQHF. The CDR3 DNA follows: TGTGCCACCAGCAGAGATCGGGTCGTTCATCAGCCCCAGCATTTT.

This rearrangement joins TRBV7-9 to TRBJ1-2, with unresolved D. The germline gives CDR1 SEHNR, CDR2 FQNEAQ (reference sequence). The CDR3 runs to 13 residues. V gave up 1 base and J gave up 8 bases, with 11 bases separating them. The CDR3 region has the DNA TGTGCCAGCAGCTTAGACAGCCCAGAAGGCTACACCTTC. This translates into CASSLDSPEGYTF.

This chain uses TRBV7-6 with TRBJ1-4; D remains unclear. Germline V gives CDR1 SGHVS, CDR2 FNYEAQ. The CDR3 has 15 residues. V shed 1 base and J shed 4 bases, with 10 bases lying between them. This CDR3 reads CASSLGGPDNEKLFF. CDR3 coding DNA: TGTGCCAGCAGCTTAGGCGGCCCCGATAATGAAAAACTGTTTTTT.

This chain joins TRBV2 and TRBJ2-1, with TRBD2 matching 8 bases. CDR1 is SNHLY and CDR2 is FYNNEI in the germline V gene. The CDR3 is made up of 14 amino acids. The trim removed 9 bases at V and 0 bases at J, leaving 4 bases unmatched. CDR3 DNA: TGTGCCAGAGAGCGGGGGCCCTCCTACAATGAGCAGTTCTTC. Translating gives CARERGPSYNEQFF.

The CDR3 nucleotides read TGCGCCAGCAGCTTGGAGGGACAGAATAATTCACCCCTCCACTTT. It yields the protein CASSLEGQNNSPLHF. The rearrangement joins TRBV5-1 to TRBJ1-6; 7 nucleotides line up with TRBD1. The CDR3 is made up of 15 amino acids. The V and J ends lost 0 bases and 5 bases, in that order; junction bases with no gene match: 2. Germline V gives CDR1 SGHRS, CDR2 YFSETQ.

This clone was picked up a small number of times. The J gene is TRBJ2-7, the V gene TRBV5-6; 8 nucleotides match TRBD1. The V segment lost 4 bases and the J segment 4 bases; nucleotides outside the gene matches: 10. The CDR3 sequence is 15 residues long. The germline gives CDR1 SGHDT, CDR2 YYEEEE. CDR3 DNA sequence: TGTGCCAGCAGCATCGGGACAGGCCCTTTTTACGAGCAGTACTTC. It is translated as CASSIGTGPFYEQYF.

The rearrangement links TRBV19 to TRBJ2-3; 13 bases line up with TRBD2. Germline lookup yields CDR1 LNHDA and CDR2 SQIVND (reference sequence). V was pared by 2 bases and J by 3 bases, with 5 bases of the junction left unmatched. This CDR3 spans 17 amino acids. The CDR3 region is CASSIIGTSGETDTQYF. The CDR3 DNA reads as TGTGCCAGTAGTATAATCGGGACTAGCGGGGAAACAGATACGCAGTATTTT.

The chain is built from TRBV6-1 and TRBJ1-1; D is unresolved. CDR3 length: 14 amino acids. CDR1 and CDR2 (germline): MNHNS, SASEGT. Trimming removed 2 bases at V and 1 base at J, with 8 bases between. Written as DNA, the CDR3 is TGTGCCAGCAGTGAACAGGTTTGGAACACTGAAGCTTTCTTT. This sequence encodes CASSEQVWNTEAFF.

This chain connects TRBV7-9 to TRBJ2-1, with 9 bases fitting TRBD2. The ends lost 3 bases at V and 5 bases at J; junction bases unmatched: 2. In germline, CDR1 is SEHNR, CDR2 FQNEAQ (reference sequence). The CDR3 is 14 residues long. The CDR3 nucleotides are TGTGCCAGCAGCTTGGTAGCGGGGGACAATGAGCAGTTCTTC. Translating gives CASSLVAGDNEQFF.

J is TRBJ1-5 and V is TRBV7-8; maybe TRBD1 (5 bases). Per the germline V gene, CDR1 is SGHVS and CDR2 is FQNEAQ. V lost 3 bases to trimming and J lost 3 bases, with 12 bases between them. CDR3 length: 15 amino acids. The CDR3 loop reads CASSFLQDLNQPQHF. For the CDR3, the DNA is TGTGCCAGCAGCTTTCTACAGGATCTCAATCAGCCCCAGCATTTT.

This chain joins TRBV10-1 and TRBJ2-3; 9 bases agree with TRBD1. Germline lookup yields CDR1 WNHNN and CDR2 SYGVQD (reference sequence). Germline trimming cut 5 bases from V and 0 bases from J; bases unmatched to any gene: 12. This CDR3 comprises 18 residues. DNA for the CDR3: TGCGCCAGCAGTACCGGGACAGGGCGAAGGGAGAGCACAGATACGCAGTATTTT. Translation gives CASSTGTGRRESTDTQYF.

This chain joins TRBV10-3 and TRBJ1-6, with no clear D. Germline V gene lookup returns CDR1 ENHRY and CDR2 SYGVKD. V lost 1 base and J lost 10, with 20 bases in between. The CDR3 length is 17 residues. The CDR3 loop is CAISELSIKNPLSPLHF. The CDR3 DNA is TGTGCCATCAGTGAGTTGAGCATCAAGAACCCCTTATCACCCCTCCACTTT.